A single sample is the source of the 5 T cell receptor beta chains below, sequenced in a study. Each CDR3 protein is one row after TCRdb ran MiXCR on the 5' RACE reads. The table lists roughly 20,000 distinct CDR3 sequences, roughly 29% of them singletons. The sample taken for sequencing was tumor-infiltrating naive CD4+ T cells sorted from the breast tumor. Stated subset: naive CD4+ T cells, CD4+CD45RA+CD25-. These receptors all stem from a female donor with breast cancer.

The gene calls are TRBV24-1 and TRBJ2-7, with no clear D. The CDR3 totals 12 residues. V was cut by 7 bases and J by 7 bases, with 13 bases left in between. Germline CDR1 is KGHDR and CDR2 is SFDVKD. The CDR3 nucleotides are TGTGCCACCAGGTCCCTGAACGGGGAGCAGTACTTC. This codes for CATRSLNGEQYF.

This clonotype was detected ten times or more. The V call is TRBV20-1, the J call TRBJ1-1, with 7 bases fitting TRBD1. Germline loops: CDR1 DFQATT, CDR2 SNEGSKA (reference sequence). Germline trimming cut 6 bases from V and 1 base from J; bases unmatched to any gene: 14. The CDR3 has 16 amino acids. The CDR3 coding sequence is TGCAGTGCCCGGGGGGCCTACAAGGGGGCGAACACTGAAGCTTTCTTT. Residues: CSARGAYKGANTEAFF.

This clonotype was detected many times. The chain combines TRBV4-2 with TRBJ1-2, with TRBD1 matching 9 bases. The CDR3 has 14 amino acids. V shed 4 bases and J 2 bases; nucleotides not matched to a gene: 2. Germline lookup yields CDR1 LGHNA and CDR2 YNFKEQ. DNA for the CDR3: TGTGCCAGCAGCCCAACAGGGGGCAACTATGGCTACACCTTC. The encoded protein is CASSPTGGNYGYTF.

The gene calls are TRBV30 and TRBJ2-7; D is unclear. The CDR3 has 13 amino acids. With 4 bases removed from V and 2 bases from J, the gap between germline ends came to 12 bases. Germline CDR1 is GTSNPN and CDR2 is SVGIG (reference sequence). The CDR3 bases are TGTGCCTGGACCCGCCGGACCCCCTACGAGCAGTACTTC. Amino acids: CAWTRRTPYEQYF.

The table lists this clonotype with a few counts. This chain connects TRBV5-1 to TRBJ1-2; D is undetermined. Germline CDR1 reads SGHRS; CDR2 reads YFSETQ. The CDR3 sequence is 12 residues long. Trimming cost V 0 bases and J 7 bases, with 7 bases left between them. CDR3 residues: CASSLEGLGYTF. The CDR3 DNA follows: TGCGCCAGCAGCTTGGAAGGGCTTGGCTACACCTTC.